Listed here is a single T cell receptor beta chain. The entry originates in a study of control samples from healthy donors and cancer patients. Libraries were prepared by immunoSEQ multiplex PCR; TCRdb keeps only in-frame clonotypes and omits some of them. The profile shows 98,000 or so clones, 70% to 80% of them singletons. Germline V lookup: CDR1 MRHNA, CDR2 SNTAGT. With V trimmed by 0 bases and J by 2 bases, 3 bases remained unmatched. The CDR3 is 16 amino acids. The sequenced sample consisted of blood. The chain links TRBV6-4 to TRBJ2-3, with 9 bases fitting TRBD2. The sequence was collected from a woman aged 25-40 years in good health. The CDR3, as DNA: TGTGCCAGCAGTGACTCCGGCGGGGGGGCCACAGATACGCAGTATTTT. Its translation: CASSDSGGGATDTQYF.